This record concerns one T cell receptor beta chain sequence. Germline lookup yields CDR1 SNHLY and CDR2 FYNNEI. V dropped 2 bases and J dropped 1; count of bases not matched to a gene: 4. This CDR3 spans 16 amino acids. This record comes from a study of cytomegalovirus exposure and HLA in healthy donors. Primers for the PCR totalled 60 Vbeta and 13 Jbeta. The protocol was immunoSEQ multiplex PCR, while the TCRdb copy is restricted to in-frame clones and leaves out a portion. Of approximately 180,000 clones listed, just under 80% were seen once; the top ten hold roughly 13%. V is TRBV2 and J is TRBJ2-3; 9 bases match TRBD2. Sequenced material: PBMCs. The source of this sequence is a woman aged 50 to 65 in good health and CMV-seropositive. DNA of the CDR3: TGTGCCAGCAGTGAAAGAGTAGCGGGGGGCACAGATACGCAGTATTTT. Its translation is CASSERVAGGTDTQYF.